These 31 T cell receptor beta chains originate from one sample sequenced in a study of T cells after yellow fever vaccination. TCRdb reprocessed the 5' RACE reads with MiXCR, giving one entry per CDR3 protein. The data hold 300,000 to 350,000 distinct CDR3 sequences, with 3% to 4.5% observed a single time. Sequencing used PBMCs, obtained 5 days after the yellow fever booster vaccination. These receptors originate from a man younger than 35 who received the YFV17D yellow fever vaccine.

This clonotype was seen only a few times. The CDR3 nucleotides read TGTGCCTGGAGCGCGGGACACGGGGGAACTGAAGCTTTCTTT. Translated, it gives CAWSAGHGGTEAFF. V is TRBV30 and J is TRBJ1-1; maybe TRBD1 (6 bases). The CDR3 has 14 amino acids. V was clipped by 3 bases and J by 5 bases, with 16 bases between them. Germline assignment: CDR1 GTSNPN and CDR2 SVGIG (reference sequence).

The rearrangement joins TRBV4-3 to TRBJ2-1; D is undetermined. CDR1 and CDR2 from the germline V gene are LGHNA and YSLEER. V lost 0 bases, J lost 9 bases, and 12 bases lay in between. The CDR3 has 14 amino acids. CDR3 in DNA: TGCGCCAGCAGCCAAGATCAGGTTAAGGGTGAGCAGTTCTTC. Translating it yields CASSQDQVKGEQFF.

The table lists this clonotype with many counts. The V and J genes are TRBV12-3 or TRBV12-4 and TRBJ2-5, with D possibly matching TRBD2 (6 bases). The CDR3 has 13 residues. The germline V and J ends were trimmed by 3 bases and 5 bases, with 10 bases remaining between them. CDR3 DNA: TGTGCCAGCAGTTTTTTAGGGACTGAGACCCAGTACTTC. Residues: CASSFLGTETQYF.

This clonotype showed up many times. The chain employs TRBV6-2 or TRBV6-3 and TRBJ2-5; D possibly corresponds to TRBD2 (5 bases). Trimming left V 2 bases short and J 5 bases short, with 15 bases between. Germline V gene sequence: CDR1 MNHEY, CDR2 SVGEGT. CDR3 length: 15 residues. CDR3 sequence (DNA): TGTGCCAGCAGTTACGGACGGGGTTTGAGGGAGACCCAGTACTTC. Protein product: CASSYGRGLRETQYF.

This clonotype showed up just a few times. The chain is built from TRBV18 and TRBJ1-4, with D perhaps matching TRBD1 (5 bases). The length of the CDR3 is 13 residues. V was shortened by 2 bases and J by 8 bases, with 9 bases between the two germline ends. Per germline, CDR1 KGHSH and CDR2 LQKENI. The CDR3, as DNA: TGTGCCAGCTCACCAAGGGGTCTAGAAAAACTGTTTTTT. Protein: CASSPRGLEKLFF.

The V call is TRBV6-6, the J call TRBJ1-1; D is unclear. The CDR3 has 15 amino acids. Germline V gives CDR1 MNHNY, CDR2 SVGAGI (reference sequence). The V and J ends lost 6 bases and 0 bases respectively, with 14 bases between them. Here the CDR3 reads CASRAGSGMNTEAFF. DNA for the CDR3: TGTGCCAGCAGAGCCGGGAGCGGGATGAACACTGAAGCTTTCTTT.

A few counts support this clonotype. The chain has TRBV6-2 or TRBV6-3 and TRBJ2-5; TRBD1 is a possible D gene (6 bases). Germline V gene sequence: CDR1 MNHEY, CDR2 SVGEGT. V was pared by 5 bases and J by 2 bases, with 18 bases between. The CDR3 is made up of 16 amino acids. Here the CDR3 reads CASSHPTDRTQETQYF. CDR3 nucleotides: TGTGCCAGCAGTCACCCGACCGACAGGACACAAGAGACCCAGTACTTC.

This clonotype was detected only a few times. The V and J genes are TRBV5-1 and TRBJ2-5, with TRBD2 as a possible D gene (5 bases). The CDR3 length is 15 residues. Trimming left V 8 bases short and J 4 bases short, with 21 bases between. Germline CDR1 and CDR2: SGHRS and YFSETQ. The CDR3 here is CASLPLSGWRETQYF. In DNA, the CDR3 is TGCGCCAGTTTACCACTTTCGGGGTGGCGAGAGACCCAGTACTTC.

This clonotype was detected a few times. The rearrangement joins TRBV12-3 or TRBV12-4 to TRBJ1-5; D remains unclear. V gave up 5 bases and J gave up 6 bases, with 8 bases separating them. This CDR3 has 12 amino acids. The DNA of the CDR3 is TGTGCCAGCAGTCGACCTCTTCAGCCCCAGCATTTT. Its protein product is CASSRPLQPQHF.

This clonotype was observed a few times. This chain links TRBV6-6 with TRBJ2-1; D is possibly TRBD1 (5 bases). The V gene's germline CDR1 is MNHNY and CDR2 SVGAGI (reference sequence). Trimming cost V 5 bases and J 9 bases, with 11 bases left between them. The CDR3 length is 12 residues. CDR3 DNA sequence: TGTGCCAGCAGTAGGGGCGTTGGTGAGCAGTTCTTC. Protein product: CASSRGVGEQFF.

This clonotype was detected ten times or more. The genes are TRBV7-2 and TRBJ2-4; TRBD1 or TRBD2 may be the D gene (5 bases each). Trimming took 6 bases from V and 6 from J, leaving 18 bases between them. CDR1 is SGHTA and CDR2 is FQGNSA in the germline V gene. The CDR3 totals 15 residues. CDR3 DNA sequence: TGTGCCAGCAGTTCCCCTCAGTATGGGGGAAACATTCAGTACTTC. It encodes CASSSPQYGGNIQYF.

This sequence joins TRBV4-3 and TRBJ2-5; 9 nucleotides agree with TRBD1. Looked up from germline, CDR1 is LGHNA and CDR2 is YSLEER. V shed 4 bases and J 5 bases; nucleotides not matched to a gene: 8. The CDR3 consists of 15 residues. CDR3 nucleotide sequence: TGCGCCAGCAGCCGCCGACAGGGGGTAGAGGAGACCCAGTACTTC. Residues: CASSRRQGVEETQYF.

At least ten counts were recorded for this clonotype. The J gene is TRBJ1-1, the V gene TRBV20-1; TRBD1 agrees at 12 bases. Trimming cost V 1 base and J 4 bases; bases outside gene matches: 10. Germline V gene data show CDR1 as DFQATT and CDR2 as SNEGSKA (reference sequence). The CDR3 runs 17 residues. CDR3 nucleotides: TGCAGTGCTAGAGCTCCTCCGGGACAGGGGGCGACCACTGAAGCTTTCTTT. Protein sequence: CSARAPPGQGATTEAFF.

This clonotype was seen more than once but under ten times. The chain employs TRBV4-2 and TRBJ1-3, with a weak D call TRBD1 (6 bases). V was clipped by 1 base and J by 2 bases, with 12 bases between them. From germline, CDR1 is LGHNA and CDR2 YNFKEQ. This CDR3 contains 16 residues. In nucleotides, the CDR3 is TGTGCCAGCAGCCAAGGGCCACAGGGACCTGGAAACACCATATATTTT. Translated, it gives CASSQGPQGPGNTIYF.

This clonotype was observed a few times. J is TRBJ2-5 and V is TRBV29-1; D not certain. The germline gives CDR1 SQVTM, CDR2 ANQGSEA. There are 11 residues in the CDR3. The CDR3 protein is CGATPSQTQYF. CDR3 bases: TGCGGCGCTACTCCCAGCCAGACCCAGTACTTC.

Many counts were recorded for this clonotype. V usage is TRBV5-1 and J usage is TRBJ2-1; D not resolved. This CDR3 is built from 14 residues. Germline V gives CDR1 SGHRS, CDR2 YFSETQ. V was shortened by 3 bases and J by 4 bases, with 11 bases between the two germline ends. CDR3 loop: CASSYRTLYNEQFF. The CDR3 nucleotides are TGCGCCAGCAGCTATCGGACGCTTTACAATGAGCAGTTCTTC. The full variable domain, with the rest looked up from reference TRBV5-1 and TRBJ2-1, is KAGVTQTPRYLIKTRGQQVTLSCSPISGHRSVSWYQQTPGQGLQFLFEYFSETQRNKGNFPGRFSGRQFSNSRSEMNVSTLELGDSALYLCASSYRTLYNEQFFGPGTRLTVL.

The chain carries TRBV20-1 and TRBJ2-7; tentative D call: TRBD2 (7 bases). V lost 3 bases and J 2 bases, leaving 11 bases between the germline ends. CDR1 and CDR2 from the germline V gene are DFQATT and SNEGSKA (reference sequence). The CDR3 covers 13 residues. The chain's CDR3 is CSARGGLAYEQYV. For the CDR3, the DNA is TGCAGTGCTAGGGGGGGGCTCGCCTACGAGCAGTACGTC.

There are many counts of this clonotype. The gene calls are TRBV12-3 or TRBV12-4 and TRBJ2-1; D remains ambiguous. The CDR3 covers 11 residues. The V and J ends lost 2 bases and 10 bases respectively, with 6 bases between them. The CDR3 protein is CASSLYSEQFF. CDR3 nucleotide sequence: TGTGCCAGCAGTTTATACAGCGAGCAGTTCTTC.

This clonotype was observed many times. The CDR3 DNA sequence: TGTGCCAGCAGTGAGAGTAGCGAGACCCAGTACTTC. Protein product: CASSESSETQYF. The rearrangement joins TRBV2 to TRBJ2-5; D remains ambiguous. Germline values: CDR1 SNHLY, CDR2 FYNNEI. Trimming took 3 bases from V and 5 from J, leaving 7 bases between them. There are 12 residues in the CDR3. The full variable domain, its missing parts supplied by reference TRBV2 and TRBJ2-5, is EPEVTQTPSHQVTQMGQEVILRCVPISNHLYFYWYRQILGQKVEFLVSFYNNEISEKSEIFDDQFSVERPDGSNFTLKIRSTKLEDSAMYFCASSESSETQYFGPGTRLLVL.

The chain uses TRBV20-1 and TRBJ2-7; 7 positions match TRBD1. Per the germline V gene, CDR1 is DFQATT and CDR2 is SNEGSKA (reference sequence). The CDR3 spans 12 residues. J lost 4 bases, V lost 1 base, and 1 base had no gene match. CDR3 in DNA: TGCAGTGCTAGAGGGGACAGATACGAGCAGTACTTC. This sequence encodes CSARGDRYEQYF.

This clonotype was observed many times. Germline and junction disagree at one end, which may indicate a read error. V usage is TRBV6-6 and J usage is TRBJ2-1; the D call may be TRBD1 or TRBD2 (5 bases each). Germline V lookup: CDR1 MNHNY, CDR2 SVGAGI (reference sequence). This CDR3 comprises 13 residues. In DNA, the CDR3 is TGTGCCAGCACCATGGACGGGGCCAAACGGGGTACCTTC. This translates into CASTMDGAKRGTF.

This clonotype was seen repeatedly, ten times or more. The V gene is TRBV4-2, the J gene TRBJ2-7; 15 nucleotides line up with TRBD2. CDR1 and CDR2 (germline): LGHNA, YNFKEQ. The CDR3 runs 14 residues. J gave up 6 bases and V 4 bases, and 1 base lay outside the gene matches. This CDR3 is CASSPGLAGGEQYF. CDR3 nucleotide sequence: TGTGCCAGCAGCCCGGGACTAGCGGGGGGCGAGCAGTACTTC.

This clonotype has ten or more counts. The chain couples TRBV3-1 to TRBJ2-3; maybe TRBD1 (5 bases). The CDR3 has 16 residues. Trimming cost V 4 bases and J 1 base, with 15 bases left between them. The germline V gene has CDR1 LGHDT and CDR2 YNNKEL (reference sequence). The DNA of the CDR3 is TGTGCCAGCAGCCCCCCCCCTACCAGGGGCACAGATACGCAGTATTTT. This codes for CASSPPPTRGTDTQYF.

In its sample, this clonotype was seen many times. The chain joins TRBV7-8 to TRBJ1-2; a weak D match, TRBD1 (5 bases). This CDR3 is 17 amino acids long. Trimming took off 3 bases at V and 7 bases at J, with 24 bases between the two ends. Germline assignment: CDR1 SGHVS and CDR2 FQNEAQ. CDR3 sequence: CASSFVSVPGPRSGYTF. In DNA, the CDR3 is TGTGCCAGCAGCTTCGTCTCGGTACCGGGACCCAGGAGTGGCTACACCTTC.

In its sample, this clonotype was seen a few times. The chain couples TRBV12-3 or TRBV12-4 to TRBJ1-1; D is undetermined. The CDR3 is 11 residues long. V shed 1 base and J shed 10 bases, with 7 bases lying between them. CDR3 coding DNA: TGTGCCAGCAGTTTAGGGGAGGCAGCTTTCTTT. This gives the protein CASSLGEAAFF.

This clonotype was picked up a small number of times. V is TRBV19 and J is TRBJ2-3; D not resolved. The CDR3 sequence is 14 residues long. Germline V gene lookup returns CDR1 LNHDA and CDR2 SQIVND (reference sequence). The V end lost 7 bases, the J end lost 0 bases, and 11 bases lay between the germline ends. CDR3 sequence (DNA): TGTGCCAGTACCCTAACGCACAGCACAGATACGCAGTATTTT. Amino acid sequence: CASTLTHSTDTQYF.

This sequence joins TRBV7-2 and TRBJ2-3, with D unclear. Trimming shortened V by 1 base and J by 1 base, and 9 bases separated the two germline ends. This CDR3 region has 15 residues. The V gene's germline CDR1 is SGHTA and CDR2 FQGNSA. This CDR3 reads CASSLVGPGTDTQYF. The DNA of the CDR3 is TGTGCCAGCAGCTTAGTCGGACCCGGCACAGATACGCAGTATTTT.

This clonotype was seen a few times. The genes are TRBV9 and TRBJ2-6, with TRBD1 matching 9 bases. CDR3 size: 16 residues. The germline CDR1 and CDR2 sequences are SGDLS and YYNGEE. The V gene end was trimmed by 3 bases and the J gene end by 1 base; junction bases not matched to a gene: 2. The CDR3 bases are TGTGCCAGCAGCGAAGGGACAGGGTCTGGGGCCAACGTCCTGACTTTC. It is translated as CASSEGTGSGANVLTF.

The chain links TRBV5-5 to TRBJ2-7; D may be TRBD1 or TRBD2 (5 bases each). The CDR3 has 15 amino acids. V shed 4 bases and J shed 2 bases, with 16 bases lying between them. The germline V gene encodes CDR1 SGHKS and CDR2 YYEKEE (reference sequence). Here the CDR3 DNA reads TGTGCCAGCAGCCACGCGTCGAGAGGGGCCTACGAGCAGTACTTC. It specifies CASSHASRGAYEQYF.

CDR3 DNA: TGTGCCACGACACCCGGCGGGGCGGGGGACACTGAAGCTTTCTTT. Its protein is CATTPGGAGDTEAFF. The chain links TRBV24-1 to TRBJ1-1; a weak D match, TRBD1 (5 bases). The V end was cut by 10 bases, the J end by 3 bases, with 20 bases between. This CDR3 spans 15 amino acids. Germline V lookup: CDR1 KGHDR, CDR2 SFDVKD.

This clonotype came up a few times. The V and J genes are TRBV28 and TRBJ2-3; D is unresolved. Germline V gene sequence: CDR1 MDHEN, CDR2 SYDVKM. The CDR3 consists of 13 residues. The ends were cut back, 6 bases at V and 5 bases at J, with 12 bases in the middle. The chain's CDR3 is CASSPPVIDTQYF. The CDR3, as DNA: TGTGCCAGCAGCCCCCCTGTGATAGATACGCAGTATTTT.